The 5 T cell receptor beta chains below were found in one sample sequenced in a study of T cell responses to AZD1222 COVID-19 vaccine. Clones were sequenced by immunoSEQ multiplex PCR, and TCRdb holds only the in-frame ones, with some missing. This table holds 95,000 to 150,000 clones, around 90% found once. The sequencing used peripheral blood, collected on day 0 of AZD1222 vaccination. The source of these receptors is an adult in good health.

This clone was counted between two and nine times. The V gene is TRBV5-8, the J gene TRBJ1-2; D may be TRBD1 (6 bases). The CDR3 sequence is 15 residues long. The germline CDR1 and CDR2 sequences are SGHTS and YDEGEE. The germline V and J ends were trimmed by 2 bases and 4 bases, with 15 bases remaining between them. This CDR3 reads CASSLGEGGAYGYTF. For the CDR3, the DNA is TGTGCCAGCAGCTTAGGTGAAGGGGGAGCCTATGGCTACACCTTC.

The chain links TRBV5-1 to TRBJ2-7, with D maybe TRBD1 (6 bases). V was pared by 3 bases and J by 2 bases, with 12 bases between. This CDR3 is built from 14 residues. Looked up from germline, CDR1 is SGHRS and CDR2 is YFSETQ. CDR3 sequence (DNA): TGCGCCAGCAGCTCCTATAACAGGGCCTACGAGCAGTACTTC. Translated: CASSSYNRAYEQYF.

CDR3 region: CASSPNSPLHF. CDR3 sequence (DNA): TGTGCCAGTAGTCCCAATTCACCCCTCCACTTT. The rearrangement joins TRBV19 to TRBJ1-6; D not resolved. Between the trimmed V and J ends, which lost 5 bases and 7 bases, there was a span of 3 bases. The CDR3 has 11 residues. From germline, CDR1 is LNHDA and CDR2 SQIVND (reference sequence).

The V call is TRBV4-1, the J call TRBJ2-7; 8 nucleotides agree with TRBD1. The ends lost 5 bases at V and 3 bases at J; junction bases unmatched: 12. CDR3 length: 16 amino acids. Germline V gene lookup returns CDR1 MGHRA and CDR2 YSYEKL. CDR3 residues: CASSFEPGQAIYEQYF. CDR3 DNA: TGCGCCAGCAGCTTCGAGCCGGGACAGGCGATCTACGAGCAGTACTTC.

The chain combines TRBV4-2 with TRBJ2-3; D is possibly TRBD2 (5 bases). V lost 6 bases, J lost 3 bases, and 16 bases lay in between. CDR3 length: 15 amino acids. The germline V gene encodes CDR1 LGHNA and CDR2 YNFKEQ. The CDR3 DNA reads as TGTGCCAGCAGTTACGGCTCGCGCGGGACAGATACGCAGTATTTT. Amino acid sequence: CASSYGSRGTDTQYF.